These T cell receptor beta chains were read from a single sample in a study of early stage breast cancer tumors. This table comes from immunoSEQ multiplex PCR, and its TCRdb copy is limited to in-frame clones, with some not included. The table has roughly 14,000 clones, roughly three quarters seen once. The material sequenced was normal breast tissue next to the tumor. These receptors were obtained from a person aged 45-60 years with breast cancer. CDR3s include the opening cysteine and the closing phenylalanine or tryptophan. Fields, in order: D gene, V gene, J gene, clone size, CDR3 DNA, CDR3 protein. D genes are given only for firm matches. Clone size appears in some rows only: once, few, many, or a class for an expanded clone.

>TRBD1|TRBV7-9|TRBJ1-2|few
TGCGCCAGCAGCCAATCTCGGACAGGGCGACCCTATGGCTACACCTTC
CASSQSRTGRPYGYTF
>.|TRBV27|TRBJ1-2|.
TGTGCCAGCAGTTCCACAGGGACCTATGGCTACACCTTC
CASSSTGTYGYTF
>TRBD2|TRBV27|TRBJ2-1|.
TGTGCCAGCAGTTTCGGGGCGGGGGGGCTCTATGAGCAGTTCTTC
CASSFGAGGLYEQFF
>.|TRBV19|TRBJ2-2|few
TGTGCGGGAGGACTGCCGAACACCGGGGAGCTGTTTTTT
CAGGLPNTGELFF
>TRBD2|TRBV10-3|TRBJ2-3|.
TGTGCCATCAGCCGGGGGGTCCGCGATACGCAGTATTTT
CAISRGVRDTQYF
>.|TRBV4-1|TRBJ2-1|.
TGCGCCAGCAGCCAAGTAAACATGGTAGCCTACGATGAGCAGTTCTTC
CASSQVNMVAYDEQFF
>.|TRBV30|TRBJ1-2|.
TGTGCCTGGAGTGTATTGGGCTCTGATGGCTACACCTTC
CAWSVLGSDGYTF
>.|TRBV30|TRBJ2-7|.
TGTGCCTGGAGGGGAGGGGCCAACAGGGGCTACGAGCAGTACTTC
CAWRGGANRGYEQYF
>.|TRBV6-5|TRBJ2-7|.
TGTGCCAGCAGTTACTCCAGGGGCTACGAGCAGTACTTC
CASSYSRGYEQYF
>TRBD1|TRBV10-3|TRBJ2-7|few
TGTGCCATCAGTGCCGGGACAGGGGCGTACGAGCAGTACTTC
CAISAGTGAYEQYF
>.|TRBV18|TRBJ2-5|.
TGTGCCAGCTCCCAAGGCGGAGGAGCGGAGACCCAGTACTTC
CASSQGGGAETQYF
>.|TRBV5-1|TRBJ1-2|few
TGCGCCAGCAGCGGATCCAGCGCGGGTGGCTACACCTTC
CASSGSSAGGYTF
>.|TRBV18|TRBJ2-1|once
TGTGCCAGCTCACCACCAGGGACGGTAGACAATGAGCAGTTCTTC
CASSPPGTVDNEQFF
>TRBD1|TRBV2|TRBJ1-1|.
TGTGCCAGCAGTGTCCTGACAGGGGTCGAGGCTTTCTTT
CASSVLTGVEAFF
>.|TRBV27|TRBJ1-2|.
TGTGCCAGCAGTTTACGCCTTCCAACAGGGTCCGGCTACACCTTC
CASSLRLPTGSGYTF
>TRBD2|TRBV7-9|TRBJ2-1|.
TGTGCCAGCAGCTCAGGACTAGCGGGAGTCGTCAATGAGCAGTTCTTC
CASSSGLAGVVNEQFF
>TRBD2|TRBV4-3|TRBJ2-1|.
TGCGCCAGCAGCCAAGTAGCGGGTCCCTACAATGAGCAGTTCTTC
CASSQVAGPYNEQFF
>.|TRBV27|TRBJ2-7|.
TGTGCCAGCAGTTTATCAGGAACAAACGAGCAGTACTTC
CASSLSGTNEQYF
>TRBD1|TRBV19|TRBJ2-3|.
TGTGCCAGTAGTATAGGGTACGGCAGGGGGCAAGCAGATACGCAGTATTTT
CASSIGYGRGQADTQYF
>.|TRBV11-2|TRBJ2-1|.
TGTGCCAGCACGACGGGTCGAATTGAGCAGTTCTTC
CASTTGRIEQFF
>.|TRBV5-5|TRBJ1-1|.
TGTGCCAGCAGCTTGGAGATGGGGTCCGAAGCTTTCTTT
CASSLEMGSEAFF
>.|TRBV29-1|TRBJ2-7|.
TGCAGCGTTGAAGGATTGGGGCAGGAATACGAGCAGTACTTC
CSVEGLGQEYEQYF
>.|TRBV7-9|TRBJ1-1|.
TGTGCCAGCAGCCTCGCGTCAGGGTATAACATTGAAGCTTTCTTT
CASSLASGYNIEAFF
>.|TRBV6-1|TRBJ1-2|.
TGTGCCAGCAGGGAAGGACAGCCCTATGGCTACACCTTC
CASREGQPYGYTF
>TRBD1|TRBV5-1|TRBJ2-3|.
TGCGCCAGCAGCTTTCGACAGGGGGTGGGTACAGATACGCAGTATTTT
CASSFRQGVGTDTQYF
>.|TRBV4-2|TRBJ1-4|.
TGTGCCAGCAGCCAAGAAGAAAGACCCGGGACAAGAAATGAAAAACTGTTTTTT
CASSQEERPGTRNEKLFF
>TRBD2|TRBV2|TRBJ2-3|once
TGTGCCAGCAGTGCTTCTAGCGGGGTGCGAGGAGATACGCAGTATTTT
CASSASSGVRGDTQYF
>TRBD1|TRBV7-9|TRBJ2-3|once
TGTGCCAGCAGCTTAGGGACAGGAGCCAGCACAGATACGCAGTATTTT
CASSLGTGASTDTQYF
>.|TRBV4-3|TRBJ2-7|.
TGCGCCAGCAGCCGGGGGGCCCCCGGACCCTACGAGCAGTACTTC
CASSRGAPGPYEQYF
>TRBD1|TRBV7-3|TRBJ1-5|.
TGTGCCAGCAGCTTAAGACAGGGGGCTCGGGGCAATCAGCCCCAGCATTTT
CASSLRQGARGNQPQHF
>TRBD1|TRBV30|TRBJ2-7|few
TGTGCCTGGAGTGGTCCAGGGACAGAGTACTTC
CAWSGPGTEYF
>.|TRBV5-1|TRBJ2-1|.
TGCGCCAGCAGCTTGAACCAGGGCGGTGAGCAGTTCTTC
CASSLNQGGEQFF
>TRBD1|TRBV5-1|TRBJ2-5|.
TGCGCCAGCAGCTGGAATACAGGGGAAGAGACCCAGTACTTC
CASSWNTGEETQYF
>.|TRBV7-3|TRBJ2-3|.
TGTGCCAGCAGCCCTACTAGTTCGGGTCTTTCAGATACGCAGTATTTT
CASSPTSSGLSDTQYF
>.|TRBV5-8|TRBJ1-5|once
TGTGCCAGCAGCTTGGGGGTGGTTAGCAATCAGCCCCAGCATTTT
CASSLGVVSNQPQHF